The present TCR beta chain was sequenced within a study of PD-1 blockade in classical Hodgkin lymphoma. Measured with immunoSEQ multiplex PCR; TCRdb has only the in-frame clones, and not every one. The profile shows under 45,000 clones, roughly 65% of them singletons. Study-wide findings and caveats: The origin of the repertoire differences remains undefined, with disease activity or prior therapy as possible causes. Patients with an early start, nivolumab under 1 year after ASCT, were excluded.

Time point described: cycle 4 day 1 (C4D1), after around six weeks of nivolumab. Exposure to brentuximab vedotin varied, and each patient had relapsed following autologous stem cell transplantation. Patients had relapsed/refractory classical Hodgkin lymphoma with complete response, partial response or progressive disease as best response. Remarks on this clone: Its target is unknown.

The TCR originated in a human donor with classical Hodgkin lymphoma. Sequencing used peripheral blood mononuclear cells (PBMCs), obtained before the fourth cycle of nivolumab.

CDR3 bases: TGTGCCAGCGGTCAGCGGGCGGTGGGGGAGCAGTACTTC. This translates into CASGQRAVGEQYF. This chain connects TRBV6-5 to TRBJ2-7; weak D call: TRBD2 (6 bases). Germline CDR1 is MNHEY and CDR2 is SVGAGI. V dropped 8 bases and J dropped 7 bases, with 18 bases sitting between them. The length of the CDR3 is 13 residues.